The TCR beta chain described here comes from a study of blood T cell repertoires in COVID-19 (dated by TCRdb to the early 2020s). Concerning the study at large: The collaborator samples originated in the United States, Italy and Spain and spanned the acute and convalescent phases of COVID-19. Sample metadata almost always included a de-identified subject ID, COVID-19 status, age in years and sex. The repertoires were made available in a free public database intended to serve as a resource for research on the immune response to SARS-CoV-2. Samples came from the ongoing ImmuneRACE study (first 160 participants) plus 1,254 subjects from 6 global collaborators. The dataset comprised deeply sampled blood TCRbeta repertoires from subjects exposed to, actively infected with, or recovered from COVID-19. The prospective study material was composed of cDNA or gDNA derived from T cells, B-cell-depleted T cells, or PBMCs. Where HLA class I and class II types were available, the types were taken from metadata supplied by the sample provider, not from assay-based typing.

TCRbeta CDR3 regions were amplified from genomic DNA using the immunoSEQ Assay, a bias-controlled multiplex PCR. For the original study's pipeline: Within the assay, amplification of reference gene primers was used to estimate how many nucleated cells each sample contained. Sequence reads were collapsed and filtered to measure the absolute abundance of every unique TCRbeta CDR3 rearrangement. For each sample, productive Simpson clonality was calculated by taking the square root of Simpson's diversity index across productive rearrangements. TCRdb limited this immuneACCESS table to in-frame rearrangements with V and J called. A share of clones is missing; checked studies link under half to unresolved V genes, and the rest is unexplained. D and trimming were read from the DNA, whereas the V and J calls and clone size are those reported in that table. This sample gives roughly 73,000 clones in total; 80% to 90% of them show up just once. Over 25% of the sample is held by the ten biggest clonotypes.

Summary of the overall study and its limitations: Clinical and demographic metadata were provided uncurated, with the amount varying by source and participant.

According to the germline V gene (reference sequence), CDR1 reads SEHNR and CDR2 reads FQNEAQ. Germline trimming: 5 bases from V, 4 bases from J; junction bases outside gene matches: 12. The CDR3 runs 16 residues from the cysteine to the phenylalanine. Here the CDR3 DNA is all that survives: 48 bases in frame from base 1. About this clone: Its antigen remains undetermined. No base-level quality is on record; no much larger clone is a single base apart.

Collaborating institutions collected whole blood in K2EDTA tubes following their own protocols. For TCRbeta analysis, collaborator samples were shipped as frozen whole blood, as isolated PBMCs, or as DNA extracted from either sample type. The TCR comes from a woman at least 80 years old with active or convalescent COVID-19. Sequencing was performed on peripheral blood. Recombination linked TRBV7-9 to TRBJ2-3; 7 bases in the middle match TRBD1. The DNA is TGTGCCAGCAGCCCGGGGATAACAGGGGTGGCAGATACGCAGTATTTT. It specifies CASSPGITGVADTQYF.